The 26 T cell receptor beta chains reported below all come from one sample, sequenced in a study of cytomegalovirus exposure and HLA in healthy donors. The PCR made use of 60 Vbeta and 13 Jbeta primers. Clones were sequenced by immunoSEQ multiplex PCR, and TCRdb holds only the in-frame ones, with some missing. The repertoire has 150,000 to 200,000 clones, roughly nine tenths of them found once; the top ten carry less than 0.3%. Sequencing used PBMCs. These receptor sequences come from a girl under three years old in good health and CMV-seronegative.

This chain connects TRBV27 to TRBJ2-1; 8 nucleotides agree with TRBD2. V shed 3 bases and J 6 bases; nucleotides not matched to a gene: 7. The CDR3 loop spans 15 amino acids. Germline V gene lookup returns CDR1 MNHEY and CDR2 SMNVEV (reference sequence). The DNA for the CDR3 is TGTGCCAGCAGTTTTGGGACTAGAGTGTTCAATGAGCAGTTCTTC. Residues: CASSFGTRVFNEQFF.

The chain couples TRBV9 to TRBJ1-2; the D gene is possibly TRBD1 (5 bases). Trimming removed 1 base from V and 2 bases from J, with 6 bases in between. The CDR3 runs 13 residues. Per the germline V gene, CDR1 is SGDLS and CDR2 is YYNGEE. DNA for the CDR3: TGTGCCAGCAGCGTAAGGGGAAACTATGGCTACACCTTC. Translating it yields CASSVRGNYGYTF.

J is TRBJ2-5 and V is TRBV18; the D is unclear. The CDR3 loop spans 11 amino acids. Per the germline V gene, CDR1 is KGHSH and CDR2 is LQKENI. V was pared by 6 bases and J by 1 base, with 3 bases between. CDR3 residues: CASSRQETQYF. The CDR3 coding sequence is TGTGCCAGCTCTCGCCAAGAGACCCAGTACTTC.

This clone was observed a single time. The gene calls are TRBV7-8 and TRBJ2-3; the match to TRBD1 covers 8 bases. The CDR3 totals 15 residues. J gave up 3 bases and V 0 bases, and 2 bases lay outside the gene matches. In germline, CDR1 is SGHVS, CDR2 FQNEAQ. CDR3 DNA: TGTGCCAGCAGCTTAGCTTGGACAGGGACAGATACGCAGTATTTT. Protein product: CASSLAWTGTDTQYF.

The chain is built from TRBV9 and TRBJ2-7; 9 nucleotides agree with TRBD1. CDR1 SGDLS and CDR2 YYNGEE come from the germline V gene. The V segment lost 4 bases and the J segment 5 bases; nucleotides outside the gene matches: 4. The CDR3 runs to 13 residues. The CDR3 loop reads CASSWTGEDEQYF. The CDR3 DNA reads TGTGCCAGCAGCTGGACAGGGGAGGACGAGCAGTACTTC.

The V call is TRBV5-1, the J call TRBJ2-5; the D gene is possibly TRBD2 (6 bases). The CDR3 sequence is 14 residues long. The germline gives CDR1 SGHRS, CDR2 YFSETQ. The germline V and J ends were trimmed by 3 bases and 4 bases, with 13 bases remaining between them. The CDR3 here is CASSSRTIPETQYF. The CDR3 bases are TGCGCCAGCAGCTCACGGACTATCCCAGAGACCCAGTACTTC.

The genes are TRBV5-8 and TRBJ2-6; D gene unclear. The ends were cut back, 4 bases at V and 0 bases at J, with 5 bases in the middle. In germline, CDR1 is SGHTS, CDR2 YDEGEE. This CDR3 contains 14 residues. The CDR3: CASSQSSGANVLTF. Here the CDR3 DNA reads TGTGCCAGCAGCCAGTCCTCTGGGGCCAACGTCCTGACTTTC.

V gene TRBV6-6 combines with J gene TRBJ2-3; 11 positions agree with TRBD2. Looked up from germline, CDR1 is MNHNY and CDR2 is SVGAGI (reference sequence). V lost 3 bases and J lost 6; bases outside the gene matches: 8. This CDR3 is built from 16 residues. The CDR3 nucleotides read TGTGCCAGCAGTTATCTGTCTAGCGGGGGGATGGATACGCAGTATTTT. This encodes CASSYLSSGGMDTQYF.

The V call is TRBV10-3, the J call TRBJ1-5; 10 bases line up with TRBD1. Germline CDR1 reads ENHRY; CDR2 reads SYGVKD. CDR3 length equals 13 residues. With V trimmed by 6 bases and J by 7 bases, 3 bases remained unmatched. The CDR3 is CAISGTGEQPQHF. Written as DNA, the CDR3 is TGTGCCATCAGCGGGACAGGGGAACAGCCCCAGCATTTT.

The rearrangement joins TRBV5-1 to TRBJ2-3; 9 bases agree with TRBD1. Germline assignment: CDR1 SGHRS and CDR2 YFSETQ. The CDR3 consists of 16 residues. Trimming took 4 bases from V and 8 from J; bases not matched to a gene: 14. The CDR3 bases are TGCGCCAGCAGCCCCCTCCGGGACAGGGATCGGGTTACGCAGTATTTT. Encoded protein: CASSPLRDRDRVTQYF.

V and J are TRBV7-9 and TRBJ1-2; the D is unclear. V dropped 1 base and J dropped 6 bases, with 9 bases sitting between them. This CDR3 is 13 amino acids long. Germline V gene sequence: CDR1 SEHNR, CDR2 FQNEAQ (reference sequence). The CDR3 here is CASSLEVSHGYTF. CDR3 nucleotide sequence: TGTGCCAGCAGCTTAGAGGTTAGCCATGGCTACACCTTC.

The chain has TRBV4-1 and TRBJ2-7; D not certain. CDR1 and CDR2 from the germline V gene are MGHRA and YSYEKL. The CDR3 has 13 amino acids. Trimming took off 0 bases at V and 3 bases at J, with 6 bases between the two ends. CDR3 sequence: CASSQDHFYEQYF. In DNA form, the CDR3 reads TGCGCCAGCAGCCAAGATCACTTCTACGAGCAGTACTTC.

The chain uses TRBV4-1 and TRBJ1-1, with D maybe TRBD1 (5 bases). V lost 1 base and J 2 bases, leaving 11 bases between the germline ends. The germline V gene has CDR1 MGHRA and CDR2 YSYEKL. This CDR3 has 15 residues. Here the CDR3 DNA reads TGCGCCAGCAGCCAAGTCAACAGGCCAAACACTGAAGCTTTCTTT. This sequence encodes CASSQVNRPNTEAFF.

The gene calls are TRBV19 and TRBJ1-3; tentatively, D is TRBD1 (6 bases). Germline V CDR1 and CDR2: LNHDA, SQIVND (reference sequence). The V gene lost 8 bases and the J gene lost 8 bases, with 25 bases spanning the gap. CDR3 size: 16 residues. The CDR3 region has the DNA TGTGCCAGTCGTAGGGATGTGGGGGCCGTGGCGGACACCATATATTTT. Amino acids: CASRRDVGAVADTIYF.

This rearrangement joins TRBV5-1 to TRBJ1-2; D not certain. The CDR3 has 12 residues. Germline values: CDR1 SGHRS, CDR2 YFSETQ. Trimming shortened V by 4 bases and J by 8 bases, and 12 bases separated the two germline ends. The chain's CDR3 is CASSRELHGYTF. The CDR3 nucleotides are TGCGCCAGCAGCCGGGAACTACACGGCTACACCTTC.

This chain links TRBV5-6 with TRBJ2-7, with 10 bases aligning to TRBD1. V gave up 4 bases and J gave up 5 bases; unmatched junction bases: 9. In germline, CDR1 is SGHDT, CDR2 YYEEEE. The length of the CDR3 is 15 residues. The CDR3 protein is CASSRITGTGDEQYF. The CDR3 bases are TGTGCCAGCAGCCGAATTACCGGGACAGGGGACGAGCAGTACTTC.

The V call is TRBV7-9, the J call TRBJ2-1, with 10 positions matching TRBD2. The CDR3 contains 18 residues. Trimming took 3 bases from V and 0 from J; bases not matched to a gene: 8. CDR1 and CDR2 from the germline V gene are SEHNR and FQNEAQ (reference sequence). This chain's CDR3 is CASSLPSGGVSSYNEQFF. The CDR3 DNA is TGTGCCAGCAGCTTGCCTAGCGGGGGAGTAAGCTCCTACAATGAGCAGTTCTTC.

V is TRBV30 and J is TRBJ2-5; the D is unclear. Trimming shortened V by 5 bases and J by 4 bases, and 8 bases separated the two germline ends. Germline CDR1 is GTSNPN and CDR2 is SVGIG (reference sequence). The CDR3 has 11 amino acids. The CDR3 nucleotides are TGTGCCTGGTCTAGAGGAGAGACCCAGTACTTC. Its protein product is CAWSRGETQYF.

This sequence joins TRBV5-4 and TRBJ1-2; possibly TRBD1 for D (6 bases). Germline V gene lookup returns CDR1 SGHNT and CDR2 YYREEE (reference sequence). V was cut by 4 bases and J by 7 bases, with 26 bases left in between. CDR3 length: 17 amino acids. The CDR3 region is CASSPEGRGGFVCGYTF. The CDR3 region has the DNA TGTGCCAGCAGCCCGGAGGGACGCGGGGGCTTTGTCTGTGGCTACACCTTC.

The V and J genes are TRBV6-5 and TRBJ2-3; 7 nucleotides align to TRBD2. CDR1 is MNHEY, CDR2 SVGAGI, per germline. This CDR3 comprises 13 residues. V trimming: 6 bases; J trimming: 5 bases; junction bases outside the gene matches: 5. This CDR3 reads CASSWIAGDTQYF. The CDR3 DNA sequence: TGTGCCAGCAGCTGGATAGCGGGAGATACGCAGTATTTT.

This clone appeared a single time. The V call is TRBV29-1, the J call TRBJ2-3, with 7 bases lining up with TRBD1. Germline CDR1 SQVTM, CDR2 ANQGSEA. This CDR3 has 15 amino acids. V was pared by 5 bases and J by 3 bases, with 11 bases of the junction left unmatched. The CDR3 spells CSVFEQGIFTDTQYF. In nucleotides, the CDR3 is TGCAGCGTTTTCGAACAGGGGATTTTTACAGATACGCAGTATTTT.

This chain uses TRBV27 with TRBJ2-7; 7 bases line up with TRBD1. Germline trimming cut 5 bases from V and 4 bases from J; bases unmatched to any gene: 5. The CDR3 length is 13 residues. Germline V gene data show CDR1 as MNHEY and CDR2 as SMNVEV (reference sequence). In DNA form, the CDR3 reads TGTGCCAGCAGTATCCAGACAGGGTACGAGCAGTACTTC. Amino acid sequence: CASSIQTGYEQYF.

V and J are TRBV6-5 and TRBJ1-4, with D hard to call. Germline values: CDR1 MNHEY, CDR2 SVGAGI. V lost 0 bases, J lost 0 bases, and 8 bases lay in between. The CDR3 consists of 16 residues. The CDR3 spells CASSYSAGATNEKLFF. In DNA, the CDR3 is TGTGCCAGCAGTTACTCGGCGGGTGCAACTAATGAAAAACTGTTTTTT.

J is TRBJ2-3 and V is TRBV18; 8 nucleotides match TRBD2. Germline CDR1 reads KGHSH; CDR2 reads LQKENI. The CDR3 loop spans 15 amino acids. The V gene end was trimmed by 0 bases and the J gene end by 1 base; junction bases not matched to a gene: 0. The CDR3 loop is CASSPPRGGTDTQYF. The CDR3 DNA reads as TGTGCCAGCTCACCACCGCGGGGGGGCACAGATACGCAGTATTTT.

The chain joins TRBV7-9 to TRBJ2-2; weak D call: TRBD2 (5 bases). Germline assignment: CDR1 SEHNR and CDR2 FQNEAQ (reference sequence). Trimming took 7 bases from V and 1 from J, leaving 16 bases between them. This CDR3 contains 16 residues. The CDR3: CASISAERENTGELFF. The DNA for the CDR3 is TGTGCCAGCATAAGCGCAGAGAGGGAGAACACCGGGGAGCTGTTTTTT. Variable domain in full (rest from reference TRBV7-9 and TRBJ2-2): DTGVSQNPRHKITKRGQNVTFRCDPISEHNRLYWYRQTLGQGPEFLTYFQNEAQLEKSRLLSDRFSAERPKGSFSTLEIQRTEQGDSAMYLCASISAERENTGELFFGEGSRLTVL.

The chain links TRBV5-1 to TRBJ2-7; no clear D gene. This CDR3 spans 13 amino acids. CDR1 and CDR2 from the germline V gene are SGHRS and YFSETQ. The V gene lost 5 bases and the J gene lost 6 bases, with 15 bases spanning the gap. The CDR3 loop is CASSSTIRGEQYF. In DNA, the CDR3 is TGCGCCAGCAGTTCGACGATTCGAGGCGAGCAGTACTTC.